These 21 T cell receptor beta chains were all obtained from the same sample, sequenced in a study of identical twins. TCRdb itself ran the 5' RACE reads through MiXCR, one entry per CDR3 protein. The table shows roughly 500,000 distinct CDR3 sequences, with roughly 21% occurring only once. This same sample was also part of a study on T cells expressing NK-cell markers.

The sequencing sample was made of CD4+ T cells sorted from blood. These receptors were collected from a woman between 18 and 29 years old in good health.

The genes are TRBV27 and TRBJ2-7, with a tentative D call TRBD2 (5 bases). The CDR3 has 15 residues. CDR1 and CDR2 (germline): MNHEY, SMNVEV (reference sequence). V was pared by 4 bases and J by 8 bases, with 21 bases between. The CDR3 protein is CASSSTIPGVAQQYF. In nucleotides, the CDR3 is TGTGCCAGCAGTTCCACCATCCCTGGGGTAGCGCAGCAGTACTTC.

The chain joins TRBV12-3 or TRBV12-4 to TRBJ2-7; 8 nucleotides align to TRBD2. The CDR3 consists of 15 residues. Trimming took 5 bases from V and 2 from J; bases not matched to a gene: 8. This CDR3 is CASSRSGSGAYEQYF. The CDR3 DNA reads TGTGCCAGCAGTCGCAGCGGGAGTGGGGCCTACGAGCAGTACTTC.

This clonotype was detected only a few times. CDR3 amino acids: CASRVYPDTQYF. The CDR3 DNA is TGTGCCAGCAGGGTCTACCCAGATACGCAGTATTTT. The genes are TRBV12-3 or TRBV12-4 and TRBJ2-3; D remains ambiguous. The V end was cut by 6 bases, the J end by 4 bases, with 8 bases between. This CDR3 has 12 residues.

The sample holds a few counts of this clonotype. The chain combines TRBV6-1 with TRBJ2-1; D is unclear. The germline V gene encodes CDR1 MNHNS and CDR2 SASEGT. The V end was cut by 1 base, the J end by 9 bases, with 13 bases between. This CDR3 has 14 amino acids. The CDR3 region has the DNA TGTGCCAGCAGTGAAGTGCCCCTACACAGTGAGCAGTTCTTC. Protein: CASSEVPLHSEQFF.

Only a few counts were recorded for this clonotype. The chain combines TRBV13 with TRBJ2-3; 10 positions match TRBD1. Trimming cost V 5 bases and J 7 bases; bases outside gene matches: 6. This CDR3 is built from 14 residues. Germline lookup yields CDR1 PRHDT and CDR2 FYEKMQ (reference sequence). CDR3 sequence (DNA): TGTGCCAGCAGCCTGGGACAGGGGTTTTATACGCAGTATTTT. Protein: CASSLGQGFYTQYF. The variable domain in full, with the rest retrieved from reference TRBV13 and TRBJ2-3, is AAGVIQSPRHLIKEKRETATLKCYPIPRHDTVYWYQQGPGQDPQFLISFYEKMQSDKGSIPDRFSAQQFSDYHSELNMSSLELGDSALYFCASSLGQGFYTQYFGPGTRLTVL.

The V call is TRBV27, the J call TRBJ2-7; D assignment may be TRBD1 or TRBD2 (5 bases each). In germline, CDR1 is MNHEY, CDR2 SMNVEV (reference sequence). Trimming removed 3 bases at V and 3 bases at J, with 9 bases between. This CDR3 spans 13 amino acids. DNA of the CDR3: TGTGCCAGCAGTTTCTGGGGGAACTACGAGCAGTACTTC. This translates into CASSFWGNYEQYF.

This clonotype came up many times. The chain couples TRBV7-9 to TRBJ2-1; no reliable D call. The CDR3 sequence is 12 residues long. V dropped 5 bases and J dropped 8 bases, with 10 bases sitting between them. Per the germline V gene, CDR1 is SEHNR and CDR2 is FQNEAQ (reference sequence). CDR3 sequence: CASSRVHYEQFF. The DNA of the CDR3 is TGTGCCAGCAGCCGAGTCCACTATGAGCAGTTCTTC. Full variable domain (outside the CDR3, taken from reference TRBV7-9 and TRBJ2-1): DTGVSQNPRHKITKRGQNVTFRCDPISEHNRLYWYRQTLGQGPEFLTYFQNEAQLEKSRLLSDRFSAERPKGSFSTLEIQRTEQGDSAMYLCASSRVHYEQFFGPGTRLTVL.

The table lists this clonotype with many counts. The J gene is TRBJ2-5, the V gene TRBV6-2 or TRBV6-3; the match to TRBD2 covers 10 bases. Germline CDR1 reads MNHEY; CDR2 reads SVGEGT. V trimming: 5 bases; J trimming: 5 bases; junction bases outside the gene matches: 5. There are 14 residues in the CDR3. In DNA form, the CDR3 reads TGTGCCAGCAGTCGGACTAGCGGTCGGGAGACCCAGTACTTC. Translation: CASSRTSGRETQYF.

There are many counts of this clonotype. The chain employs TRBV5-1 and TRBJ2-3; D might be TRBD2 (5 bases). Germline values: CDR1 SGHRS, CDR2 YFSETQ. Trimming took 5 bases from V and 4 from J, leaving 11 bases between them. The CDR3 runs 13 residues. The chain's CDR3 is CASSLGLADTQYF. The CDR3 DNA reads TGCGCCAGCAGTCTTGGACTGGCAGATACGCAGTATTTT.

This clonotype was seen a few times. J is TRBJ2-1 and V is TRBV10-3; D ambiguous. Trimming cost V 5 bases and J 4 bases, with 9 bases left between them. The germline V gene has CDR1 ENHRY and CDR2 SYGVKD. The CDR3 consists of 13 residues. The CDR3 DNA is TGTGCCATCAGTCCCCAGAAGTACAATGAGCAGTTCTTC. Translating gives CAISPQKYNEQFF.

The CDR3 region is CASSARDRIATNEKLFF. The CDR3 bases are TGTGCCAGCAGCGCTCGGGACAGAATTGCAACTAATGAAAAACTGTTTTTT. The chain links TRBV11-3 to TRBJ1-4, with TRBD1 identical over 7 bases. The CDR3 has 17 amino acids. Looked up from germline, CDR1 is SGHNT and CDR2 is YENEEA. J was trimmed by 0 bases and V by 5 bases; bases with no gene match: 9. The full variable domain, rest sourced from reference TRBV11-3 and TRBJ1-4, is EAGVVQSPRYKIIEKKQPVAFWCNPISGHNTLYWYLQNLGQGPELLIRYENEEAVDDSQLPKDRFSAERLKGVDSTLKIQPAELGDSAVYLCASSARDRIATNEKLFFGSGTQLSVL.

This clonotype was seen ten or more times. The V gene is TRBV29-1, the J gene TRBJ2-7; D is ambiguous. Trimming shortened V by 6 bases and J by 5 bases, and 8 bases separated the two germline ends. The CDR3 runs to 10 residues. The germline CDR1 and CDR2 sequences are SQVTM and ANQGSEA. In nucleotides, the CDR3 is TGCAGCGTCGGAGATAACGAGCAGTACTTC. Residues: CSVGDNEQYF.

The chain has TRBV5-1 and TRBJ2-5; 15 bases align to TRBD2. The CDR3 totals 17 residues. The junction had 11 bases not matched to a gene; V was cut back by 6 bases and J by 5 bases. Germline V gives CDR1 SGHRS, CDR2 YFSETQ. CDR3 sequence: CASTKGPGLAGGETQYF. CDR3 coding DNA: TGCGCCAGCACGAAAGGACCGGGACTAGCGGGAGGCGAGACCCAGTACTTC.

The table lists this clonotype with a few counts. The CDR3 nucleotides are TGTGCCAGCAGCACCTCAGGGGGCAGGGGGGACAATGAGCAGTTCTTC. This translates into CASSTSGGRGDNEQFF. This sequence joins TRBV11-2 and TRBJ2-1; 8 bases fit TRBD1. Trimming removed 5 bases from V and 5 bases from J; junction bases left unmatched: 11. The germline V gene has CDR1 SGHAT and CDR2 FQNNGV. The CDR3 runs to 16 residues. The entire variable domain, with the rest obtained from reference TRBV11-2 and TRBJ2-1, is as follows: EAGVAQSPRYKIIEKRQSVAFWCNPISGHATLYWYQQILGQGPKLLIQFQNNGVVDDSQLPKDRFSAERLKGVDSTLKIQPAKLEDSAVYLCASSTSGGRGDNEQFFGPGTRLTVL.

This clonotype was seen only a few times. J is TRBJ1-1 and V is TRBV7-2; no firm D call. The ends were cut back, 4 bases at V and 7 bases at J, with 13 bases in the middle. This CDR3 comprises 13 residues. The germline gives CDR1 SGHTA, CDR2 FQGNSA. The CDR3: CASSSNGRREAFF. The CDR3 nucleotides are TGTGCCAGCAGCTCTAACGGACGGCGTGAAGCTTTCTTT.

V and J are TRBV5-1 and TRBJ2-5; 8 positions agree with TRBD1. Trimming took 4 bases from V and 2 from J; bases not matched to a gene: 7. Germline-derived CDR1 and CDR2 are SGHRS and YFSETQ. The CDR3 is 15 amino acids. CDR3 sequence: CASSITTGDQETQYF. The CDR3 bases are TGCGCCAGCAGCATTACGACAGGGGATCAAGAGACCCAGTACTTC.

The chain couples TRBV4-1 to TRBJ2-1; a possible D gene is TRBD2 (5 bases). The V and J ends lost 0 bases and 7 bases respectively, with 13 bases between them. Germline-derived CDR1 and CDR2 are MGHRA and YSYEKL. The CDR3 sequence is 15 residues long. The CDR3 coding sequence is TGCGCCAGCAGCCAAGAGCAAACTAGAGGGAATGAGCAGTTCTTC. Amino acids: CASSQEQTRGNEQFF.

This clonotype was counted between two and nine times. The V gene is TRBV29-1, the J gene TRBJ2-7, with 9 bases identical to TRBD2. Germline CDR1 reads SQVTM; CDR2 reads ANQGSEA. Germline trimming cut 6 bases from V and 1 base from J; bases unmatched to any gene: 7. This CDR3 comprises 14 residues. The CDR3 sequence: CSVLSSGKSYEQYF. The CDR3 bases are TGCAGCGTCCTCTCTAGCGGGAAGTCCTACGAGCAGTACTTC.

This clonotype was recorded a few times. The rearrangement joins TRBV18 to TRBJ2-1; 9 bases are shared with TRBD2. This CDR3 contains 14 residues. After removal of 5 bases from V and 7 bases from J, the junction contained 6 bases not matched to a gene. CDR1 is KGHSH and CDR2 is LQKENI in the germline V gene. The chain's CDR3 is CASSKREDMNEQFF. The CDR3 DNA reads TGTGCCAGCTCAAAGCGGGAGGATATGAATGAGCAGTTCTTC.

This clonotype was counted at least ten times. The chain employs TRBV29-1 and TRBJ1-2, with D perhaps matching TRBD1 (5 bases). Germline assignment: CDR1 SQVTM and CDR2 ANQGSEA. Trimming shortened V by 3 bases and J by 8 bases, and 10 bases separated the two germline ends. CDR3 length equals 11 residues. The CDR3 sequence: CSVDPGSGYTF. DNA for the CDR3: TGCAGCGTTGACCCAGGGAGCGGCTACACCTTC.

This clonotype was counted only a few times. The chain joins TRBV12-3 or TRBV12-4 to TRBJ1-2, with a possible D match to TRBD1 (5 bases). Between the trimmed V and J ends, which lost 7 bases and 8 bases, there was a span of 14 bases. The CDR3 covers 12 residues. The CDR3 protein is CASTRGGSGYTF. In DNA form, the CDR3 reads TGTGCCAGCACCCGCGGGGGATCCGGCTACACCTTC.